The subject of this entry is one TCR beta chain. Antigen specificity is unknown. Data came from immunoSEQ multiplex PCR; TCRdb stores just in-frame clones and leaves some out. The table lists more than 140,000 clones, approximately 95% of them singletons. The germline V gene encodes CDR1 MNHEY and CDR2 SVGAGI. The CDR3 is 13 residues long. V was clipped by 4 bases and J by 4 bases, with 10 bases between them. This specimen belongs to a study of T cell responses to AZD1222 COVID-19 vaccine. Study-wide points: Donors were mostly white British, more females; clonal diversity possibly underestimated. Repertoire collection took place solely once the T cell response had peaked. Targeting of unmutated variant regions was reportedly seen in nearly half of spike-specific TCRs. Regions 160-218 and 743-854 held dominance among vaccine-associated CD4 TCRs, which spanned spike.

Sequenced material: peripheral blood, taken on day 0 of MenACWY control vaccination. The source is an adult in good health. The chain employs TRBV6-5 and TRBJ1-2; maybe TRBD1 (5 bases). DNA of the CDR3: TGTGCCAGCAGTTCGACAGTTCCCTATGGCTACACCTTC. It specifies CASSSTVPYGYTF.